A selection of T cell receptor beta chains follows, all from one sample in a study of cytomegalovirus exposure and HLA in healthy donors. Sequenced by immunoSEQ multiplex PCR; TCRdb stores in-frame clones only, minus some. The table includes 100,000 to 150,000 clones, 70% to 85% detected once. What was sequenced was PBMCs. These receptors came from a man aged 40-49 years in good health and CMV-seropositive. CDR3s include the opening cysteine and the closing phenylalanine or tryptophan. A D gene is named only where the DNA matches it firmly. A clone size is listed for some rows: how often the clone was seen (once, few, many), or a class if it is expanded.

DNA	CDR3	V	J	D	size
TGTGCCAGCAGCCCACAGGCCCTCCCTGAATACGAGCAGTACTTC	CASSPQALPEYEQYF	TRBV27	TRBJ2-7	-	-
TGTGCCAGCGGCCGGGACAGGGTTCCCTACACCTTC	CASGRDRVPYTF	TRBV9	TRBJ1-2	TRBD1	-
TGTGCCTGGGCACTACAGGGGGGCACCTACGAGCAGTACTTC	CAWALQGGTYEQYF	TRBV30	TRBJ2-7	TRBD1	-
TGTGCCAGCAGTCGGGCCGGGTTGAAGGGGGGGGAGCTGTTTTTT	CASSRAGLKGGELFF	TRBV6-5	TRBJ2-2	-	-
TGTGCCAGCAGCTTGGATCTAGCGGGATATTCCACAGATACGCAGTATTTT	CASSLDLAGYSTDTQYF	TRBV5-4	TRBJ2-3	TRBD2	-
TGCGCCAGCAGAGGGGGAGGGTCCACCGGGGAGCTGTTTTTT	CASRGGGSTGELFF	TRBV10-1	TRBJ2-2	-	-
TGTGCCAGCAGTGCCCACGCAGGGGGCGGGGATAGCAATCAGCCCCAGCATTTT	CASSAHAGGGDSNQPQHF	TRBV28	TRBJ1-5	TRBD1	-
TGTGCCAGCAGCTTGGGTAGCGGGGCACCCTACGAGCAGTACTTC	CASSLGSGAPYEQYF	TRBV7-8	TRBJ2-7	TRBD2	-
TGTGCCAGCAGGGGCCGGGGGGTCGGTTACAATGAGCAGTTCTTC	CASRGRGVGYNEQFF	TRBV27	TRBJ2-1	TRBD2	few
TGTGCCAGCGGTTGGGGGTCAGGGGCCTATGGCTACACCTTC	CASGWGSGAYGYTF	TRBV5-4	TRBJ1-2	-	-
TGTGCCAGCAGCAAGGCGACCGATCCAGGCTACGAGCAGTACTTC	CASSKATDPGYEQYF	TRBV9	TRBJ2-7	-	once
TGTGCCAGCAGCCCGAGAATCGCGAACACCGGGGAGCTGTTTTTT	CASSPRIANTGELFF	TRBV11-2	TRBJ2-2	-	-
TGTGCCAGCAGTTTACAGGGTCCTGGAAACACCATATATTTT	CASSLQGPGNTIYF	TRBV27	TRBJ1-3	-	-
TGTGCCAGCACCCCCACGGGGAGACAGGGCTACAATGAGCAGTTCTTC	CASTPTGRQGYNEQFF	TRBV7-2	TRBJ2-1	TRBD1	once
TGTGCCAGCAGCCCATACAGGGGAGTTAATGAAGCTTTCTTT	CASSPYRGVNEAFF	TRBV11-2	TRBJ1-1	TRBD1	-
TGTGCCAGCAGTTTAGGGACGAACAGGGGCACTGAAGCTTTCTTT	CASSLGTNRGTEAFF	TRBV27	TRBJ1-1	TRBD1	-
TGCAGCGTTGCGAGCGGGAGCACAGATACGCAGTATTTT	CSVASGSTDTQYF	TRBV29-1	TRBJ2-3	-	-
TGTGCCAGCACTGCCCCCCCGGGGGGTGAAGCTTTCTTT	CASTAPPGGEAFF	TRBV6-6	TRBJ1-1	-	-
TGTGCCGGGGGCAGGGGTATTAATGAAAAACTGTTTTTT	CAGGRGINEKLFF	TRBV6-1	TRBJ1-4	-	-
TGTGCCAGCAGTGACTCGGTGAGCGCGGAAAATGAGCAGTTCTTC	CASSDSVSAENEQFF	TRBV6-4	TRBJ2-1	-	-
TGTGCCAGTACCTTAGATGGCACAGGGGAAGTATCTAATGAAAAACTGTTTTTT	CASTLDGTGEVSNEKLFF	TRBV19	TRBJ1-4	TRBD1	once
TGTGCCAGCAGCTTAGAAGGGGCAGGTGAAGCTTTCTTT	CASSLEGAGEAFF	TRBV7-9	TRBJ1-1	-	few
TGTGCCTGGACCCGGGACAGGATTGAAGCTTTCTTT	CAWTRDRIEAFF	TRBV30	TRBJ1-1	TRBD1	once
TGTGCCGGTACCCGGGACAGGGGAGACAATGAGCAGTTCTTC	CAGTRDRGDNEQFF	TRBV7-9	TRBJ2-1	TRBD1	-
TGTGCCAGCAGTTATGCGTCGGGAGCCCCCTACGAGCAGTACTTC	CASSYASGAPYEQYF	TRBV6-5	TRBJ2-7	-	-
TGTGCCAGCGCCTTGGGGAGCTCCTACAATGAGCAGTTCTTC	CASALGSSYNEQFF	TRBV18	TRBJ2-1	-	-
TGTGCCAGCGGGGACTCCTACACCACAGATACGCAGTATTTT	CASGDSYTTDTQYF	TRBV25-1	TRBJ2-3	-	-
TGCGCCAGCAGCTTGAAGGGAGCCGGGGCCAACGTCCTGACTTTC	CASSLKGAGANVLTF	TRBV5-1	TRBJ2-6	-	-
TGTGCCAGCAGCGCGGACGGGGGGGGAAGAGAGACCCAGTACTTC	CASSADGGGRETQYF	TRBV7-9	TRBJ2-5	TRBD2	-
TGTGCCAGCAGTGAATCACAGGGCGTTCCCCAGCATTTT	CASSESQGVPQHF	TRBV6-1	TRBJ1-5	-	few
TGTGCCAGCAGTTACGGCGACAGGGGAATAGAGACCCAGTACTTC	CASSYGDRGIETQYF	TRBV6-6	TRBJ2-5	TRBD1	few
TGTGCCAGCTCTCCCGCCGCAGGGGAGACCCAGTACTTC	CASSPAAGETQYF	TRBV18	TRBJ2-5	-	-
TGTGCCAGCCGGACAGGTCCGCTGAACACTGAAGCTTTCTTT	CASRTGPLNTEAFF	TRBV6-1	TRBJ1-1	TRBD1	-
TGTGCCATCAGCTACGGGAGCTCTGGGGCCAACGTCCTGACTTTC	CAISYGSSGANVLTF	TRBV10-3	TRBJ2-6	-	-
TGTGCCAGCAGCTTAAAGGCCGTTCAGGCGGGCAATGAGCAGTTCTTC	CASSLKAVQAGNEQFF	TRBV7-3	TRBJ2-1	-	-
TGTGCCAGTAGTATGGCACAGGGTGTTGGCGAGACCCAGTACTTC	CASSMAQGVGETQYF	TRBV19	TRBJ2-5	-	few
TGTGCCAGCAACCAGTTTAACGAGCAGTACTTC	CASNQFNEQYF	TRBV2	TRBJ2-7	-	-
TGCGCCAGCAGCCTTAACAGGGGAGTCACCGGGGAGCTGTTTTTT	CASSLNRGVTGELFF	TRBV4-1	TRBJ2-2	TRBD1	-
TGTGCCAGCAGCTTAGGCTTGGCGGCTAGCACAGATACGCAGTATTTT	CASSLGLAASTDTQYF	TRBV11-3	TRBJ2-3	-	-
TGCGCCAGCAGCTTTTTAGCGGGGGTTAGCACAGATACGCAGTATTTT	CASSFLAGVSTDTQYF	TRBV5-1	TRBJ2-3	TRBD2	-
TGTGCCAGCAGCCCAATGGCGGGAGATAGCATTCAGTACTTC	CASSPMAGDSIQYF	TRBV7-3	TRBJ2-4	TRBD2	-
TGTGCCTGGGGTTCGGGACTAGCGGCTAGCACAGATACGCAGTATTTT	CAWGSGLAASTDTQYF	TRBV30	TRBJ2-3	TRBD2	-
TGTGCCAGCAGTGAAGGGACTGGGCCCTACGAGCAGTACTTC	CASSEGTGPYEQYF	TRBV6-1	TRBJ2-7	-	-
TGTGCCAGTAGAAGGACTAGCGGGGGCAGGGATGAGCAGTTCTTC	CASRRTSGGRDEQFF	TRBV19	TRBJ2-1	TRBD2	few
TGTGCCAGCAGTTACACGACAGGGGGCTACTATGGCTACACCTTC	CASSYTTGGYYGYTF	TRBV6-5	TRBJ1-2	TRBD1	few
TGTGCCAGCAGTTCGGACCGGGACACAGGAGGCAATGAGCAGTTCTTC	CASSSDRDTGGNEQFF	TRBV28	TRBJ2-1	-	-
TGTGCCACCAGCCGGACAGGGGGCCACGAGACCCAGTACTTC	CATSRTGGHETQYF	TRBV15	TRBJ2-5	TRBD1	-
TGTGCCAGTTACCCGGGAGGAACTGAAGCTTTCTTT	CASYPGGTEAFF	TRBV19	TRBJ1-1	-	-
TGTGCCAGCAGCTTAGCTCAGGGGAACACTGAAGCTTTCTTT	CASSLAQGNTEAFF	TRBV11-2	TRBJ1-1	-	-
TGCGCCAGCAGCTTGGCCCACTCCGGGAACTCTGGAAACACCATATATTTT	CASSLAHSGNSGNTIYF	TRBV5-1	TRBJ1-3	-	-
TGTGCCTGGAATGGGGCCAGGGAATCTGAAGCTTTCTTT	CAWNGARESEAFF	TRBV30	TRBJ1-1	-	-
TGTGCCAGCCAAGCAGACAGCTACGAGCAGTACTTC	CASQADSYEQYF	TRBV27	TRBJ2-7	-	few